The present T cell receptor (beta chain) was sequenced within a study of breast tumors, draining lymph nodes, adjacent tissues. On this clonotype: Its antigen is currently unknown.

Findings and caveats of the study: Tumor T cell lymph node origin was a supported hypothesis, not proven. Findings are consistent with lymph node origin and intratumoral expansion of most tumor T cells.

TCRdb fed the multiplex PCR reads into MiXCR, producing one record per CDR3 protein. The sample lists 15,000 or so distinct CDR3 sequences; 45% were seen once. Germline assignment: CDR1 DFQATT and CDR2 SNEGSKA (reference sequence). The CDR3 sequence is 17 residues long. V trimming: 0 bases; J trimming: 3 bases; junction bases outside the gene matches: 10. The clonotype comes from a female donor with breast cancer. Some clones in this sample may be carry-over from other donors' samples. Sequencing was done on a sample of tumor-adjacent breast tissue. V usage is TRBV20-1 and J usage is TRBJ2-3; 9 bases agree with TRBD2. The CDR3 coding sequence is TGCAGTGCTAGAGATGCCGGCGGGGGGGCCGGTACAGATACGCAGTATTTT. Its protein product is CSARDAGGGAGTDTQYF.